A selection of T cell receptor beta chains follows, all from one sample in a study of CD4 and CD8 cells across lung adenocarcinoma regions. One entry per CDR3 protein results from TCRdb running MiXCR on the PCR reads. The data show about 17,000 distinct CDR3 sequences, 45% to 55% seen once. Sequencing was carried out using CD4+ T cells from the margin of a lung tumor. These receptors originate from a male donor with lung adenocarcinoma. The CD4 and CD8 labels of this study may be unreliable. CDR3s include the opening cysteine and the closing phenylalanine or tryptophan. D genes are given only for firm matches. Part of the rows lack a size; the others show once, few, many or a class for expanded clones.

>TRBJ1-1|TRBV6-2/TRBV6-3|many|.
TGTGCCAGCAGTTACGGTCAGGCTCCTTTCTTT
CASSYGQAPFF
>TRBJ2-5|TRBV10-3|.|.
TGTGCCGGGGGGATCCGGGGACGGGGCGCAGAGACCCAGTACTTC
CAGGIRGRGAETQYF
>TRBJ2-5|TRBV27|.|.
TGTGCCGGGGGGTTCGGGGGCGGTGACAAAGAGATCCAGTACTTC
CAGGFGGGDKEIQYF
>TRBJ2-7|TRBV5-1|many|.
TGCGCCAGCAGTCTGGCGGGGAACTCCTACGAGCAGTACTTC
CASSLAGNSYEQYF
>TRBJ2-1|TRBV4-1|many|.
TGCGCCAGCAGCGCCCCGGGGAGCCCCTACAATGAGCAGTTCTTC
CASSAPGSPYNEQFF
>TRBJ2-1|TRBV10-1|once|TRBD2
TGCGCCAGCAGAAGGGTTATTGGGGATATGGCGGGAGGGTACGATGAGCAGTTCTTC
CASRRVIGDMAGGYDEQFF
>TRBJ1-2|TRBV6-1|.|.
TGTGCCAGCAGTGAAGGGGGGCCTGGAGGCTATGGCTACACCTTC
CASSEGGPGGYGYTF
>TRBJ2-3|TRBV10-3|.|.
TGTGCCATCAGACTCCAGTCTGGAATCACAGATACGCAGTATTTT
CAIRLQSGITDTQYF
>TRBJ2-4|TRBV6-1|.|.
TGTGCCAGCAGTGCTTGGAGGCCTGGGGACATTCAGTACTTC
CASSAWRPGDIQYF
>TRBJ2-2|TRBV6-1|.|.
TGTGCCAGCATCAGGACCTCGAACACCGGGGAGCTGTTTTTT
CASIRTSNTGELFF
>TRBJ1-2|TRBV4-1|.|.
TGCGCCAGCAGCCAAAATACACGTCCAACAGGGAACTATGGCTACACCTTC
CASSQNTRPTGNYGYTF
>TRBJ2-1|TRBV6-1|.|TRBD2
TGTGCCAGCGAACTAGCGGTCAATGAGCAGTTCTTC
CASELAVNEQFF
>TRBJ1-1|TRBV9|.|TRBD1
TGTGCCAGCAGCGTCAACGGGGCAGGGGGCAGTATCACTGAAGCTTTCTTT
CASSVNGAGGSITEAFF
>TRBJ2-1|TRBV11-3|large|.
TGTGCCAGCAGCTTAGTCCCGGACGAGCAGTTCTTC
CASSLVPDEQFF
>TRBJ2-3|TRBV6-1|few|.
TGTGCCGGCCGATGGAGAGGGGGGACAGATACGCAGTATTTT
CAGRWRGGTDTQYF
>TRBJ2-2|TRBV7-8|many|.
TGTGCCAGCAGCTCGAGAGCGATAGCGTCCGGGGAGCTGTTTTTT
CASSSRAIASGELFF
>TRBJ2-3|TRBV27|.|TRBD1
TGTGCCAGGGCCGTAGGGGGCAGTAGCACAGATACGCAGTATTTT
CARAVGGSSTDTQYF
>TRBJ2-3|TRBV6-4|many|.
TGTGCCAGCAGTGACGTCGGTCGGGAGCCCACAGATACGCAGTATTTT
CASSDVGREPTDTQYF
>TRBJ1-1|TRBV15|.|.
TGTGCCACCAGCAAGGGCACATTGAACACTGAAGCTTTCTTT
CATSKGTLNTEAFF
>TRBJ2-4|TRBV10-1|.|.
TGCGCCAGCAGTGAGTTGCCAGCGGGCCATATCTGGAGCACAAATACTCAGTACTTC
CASSELPAGHIWSTNTQYF
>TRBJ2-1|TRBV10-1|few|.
TGCGCCAGCAGTGAGTCTGGGGCGGACAATGAGCAGTTCTTC
CASSESGADNEQFF
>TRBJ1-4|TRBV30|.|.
TGTGCCTCAAGCAGGGGCCCAGATGGAAAACTGTTTTTT
CASSRGPDGKLFF
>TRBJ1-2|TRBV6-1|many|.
TGTGCCAGCAGTGAATCGGGCGGGGCGAGAGGCTCCTATGGCTACACCTTC
CASSESGGARGSYGYTF
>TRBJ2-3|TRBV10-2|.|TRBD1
TGCGCCAGCTGCCCCCAGGTAGCGAGCACAGGGGAGCAGTATTTT
CASCPQVASTGEQYF
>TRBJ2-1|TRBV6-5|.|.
TGTGCCAGCAGTTACAATACAGGGGGGGACAATGAGCAGTTCTTC
CASSYNTGGDNEQFF
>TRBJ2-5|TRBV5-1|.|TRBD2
TGCGCCAGCAGCTTAAGCGGGATAGGAGAGACCCAGTACTTC
CASSLSGIGETQYF
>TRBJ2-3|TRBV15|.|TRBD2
TGTGCCACCAGCACCCGGACTAGCGGGAGTGCAGATACGCAGTATTTT
CATSTRTSGSADTQYF
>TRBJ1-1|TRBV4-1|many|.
TGCGCCAGCAGCCAAGGGTCCGGGGGTCGGGCCACTGAAGCTTTCTTT
CASSQGSGGRATEAFF
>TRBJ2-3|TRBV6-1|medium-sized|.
TGTGCCAGCTCTCTGCGGACCACAGATACGCAGTATTTT
CASSLRTTDTQYF
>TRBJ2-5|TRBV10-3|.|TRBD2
TGTGCCTCGGGGGGACGGGGGGGACGCCGAGAGACCCAGTACTTC
CASGGRGGRRETQYF
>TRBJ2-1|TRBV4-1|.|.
TGCGCCAGCAGCCAAGGTTTCACAGGCTCCTACAATGAGCAGTTCTTC
CASSQGFTGSYNEQFF
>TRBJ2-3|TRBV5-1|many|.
TGCGCCAGCACTTTGCCGGGCGCAGATACGCAGTATTTT
CASTLPGADTQYF
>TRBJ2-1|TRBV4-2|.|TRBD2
TGTGCCAGCAGCCAAGGTCGGGCGGGAGGGCTAGATGAGCAGTTCTTC
CASSQGRAGGLDEQFF
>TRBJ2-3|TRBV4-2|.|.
TGTGCCAGCAGCGTATCGGGGCCGTGCGCCAAAGATATGCAGTATTTC
CASSVSGPCAKDMQYF
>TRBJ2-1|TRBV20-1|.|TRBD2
TGCAGTTCAACTAGCGGGCCCTTCCAAGAGACCCAGTTCTTC
CSSTSGPFQETQFF
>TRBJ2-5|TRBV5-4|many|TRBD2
TGTGCCAGCAGCTTAGCGGGAGTGGGGGAGACCCAGTACTTC
CASSLAGVGETQYF
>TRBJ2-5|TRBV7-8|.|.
TGTGCCAGCAGCTCGAACAGCGGCCAAGAGACCCAGTACTTC
CASSSNSGQETQYF
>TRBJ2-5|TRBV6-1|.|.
TGTGCCATCAGTGAAGGGCTCGGGGGCCGAGACCAAAACACTCAGTACTTC
CAISEGLGGRDQNTQYF
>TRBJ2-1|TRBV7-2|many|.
TGTGCCAGCAGCGCTAGTGGAAGTATCAATGAGCAGTTCTTC
CASSASGSINEQFF
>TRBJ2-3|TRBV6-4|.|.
TGTGCCAGGGGGGTCGGGGGCGGTGGTCCAGAGACGCAGTATTTT
CARGVGGGGPETQYF
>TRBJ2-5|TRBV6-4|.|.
TGTGCCGGGGGTGACGGGGGCGGGAGCCCAGATACCCAGTACTTC
CAGGDGGGSPDTQYF
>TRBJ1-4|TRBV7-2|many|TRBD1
TGTGCCAGCAGCTCCCCGACAGGGTATGAAAAACTGTTTTTT
CASSSPTGYEKLFF
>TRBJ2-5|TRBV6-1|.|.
TGTGCCAGCAGTGAAGTGAGGACCTCAAGAGAGACCCAGTACTTC
CASSEVRTSRETQYF
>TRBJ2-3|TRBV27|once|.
TGTGCCAGCAGTAGGACCGGGACCCCAGATACGCAGTATTTT
CASSRTGTPDTQYF
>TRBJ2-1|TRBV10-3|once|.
TGTGCCATCACTCGGGGCAATGAGCAGTTCTTC
CAITRGNEQFF
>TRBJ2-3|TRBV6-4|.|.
TGTGCCAGCGGACTCCAGTCTGGAAGTCCCGGTAAGCAGTATTTT
CASGLQSGSPGKQYF
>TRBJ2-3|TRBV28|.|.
TGTGCCAGCAGACCACTAGCCAAGGGCACAGATACGCAGTATTTT
CASRPLAKGTDTQYF
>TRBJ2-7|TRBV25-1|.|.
TGTGCCAGCAGTGGACCAGTCTCCTACGAGCAGTACTTC
CASSGPVSYEQYF